This record concerns one TCR beta chain sequence. Authors' analysis steps: Counts of nucleated cells, estimated from reference gene primer amplification, were obtained. Assay used: immunoSEQ multiplex PCR; TCRdb lists only in-frame clones, some missing. That table supplies the V and J calls and clone size; D and trimming were determined from the DNA. The data show 250,000 to 350,000 clones, 65% to 85% seen once. This CDR3 is built from 17 residues. V lost 4 bases to trimming and J lost 0 bases; unmatched junction nucleotides: 8. The germline gives CDR1 SGHRS, CDR2 YFSETQ. The source of the sample is a study of blood T cell repertoires in COVID-19.

This TCR derives from a human donor with COVID-19, enrolled during active disease. The donor label of this sample is uncertain. The sequencing input was peripheral blood. The V and J genes are TRBV5-1 and TRBJ1-2; 11 bases map to TRBD1. CDR3 sequence: CASSLRTGGEPNYGYTF. As DNA, the CDR3 is TGCGCCAGCAGCCTACGGACAGGGGGCGAACCTAACTATGGCTACACCTTC.